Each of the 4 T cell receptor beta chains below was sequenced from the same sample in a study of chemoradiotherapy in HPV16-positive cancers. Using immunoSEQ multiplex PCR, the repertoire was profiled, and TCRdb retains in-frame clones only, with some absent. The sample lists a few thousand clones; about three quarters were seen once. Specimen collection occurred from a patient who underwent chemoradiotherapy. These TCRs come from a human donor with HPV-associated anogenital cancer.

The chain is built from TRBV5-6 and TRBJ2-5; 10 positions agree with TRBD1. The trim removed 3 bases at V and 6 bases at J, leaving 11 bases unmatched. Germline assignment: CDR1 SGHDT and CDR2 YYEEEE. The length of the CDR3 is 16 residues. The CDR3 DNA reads TGTGCCAGCAGCTGGAGAGACAGGGGGCCTTTCAAGACCCAGTACTTC. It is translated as CASSWRDRGPFKTQYF.

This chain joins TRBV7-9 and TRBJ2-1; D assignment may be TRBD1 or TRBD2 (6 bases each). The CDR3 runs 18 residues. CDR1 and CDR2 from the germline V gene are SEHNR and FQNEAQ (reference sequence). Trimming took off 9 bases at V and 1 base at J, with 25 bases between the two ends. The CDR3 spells CASMGALKTGASYNEQFF. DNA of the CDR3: TGTGCCAGTATGGGGGCTCTGAAAACGGGGGCGTCCTACAATGAGCAGTTCTTC.

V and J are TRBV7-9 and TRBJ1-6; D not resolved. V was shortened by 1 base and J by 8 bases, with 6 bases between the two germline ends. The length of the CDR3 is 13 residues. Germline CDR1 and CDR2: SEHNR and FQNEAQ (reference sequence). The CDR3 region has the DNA TGTGCCAGCAGCTTAGTGTCCGATTCACCCCTCCACTTT. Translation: CASSLVSDSPLHF.

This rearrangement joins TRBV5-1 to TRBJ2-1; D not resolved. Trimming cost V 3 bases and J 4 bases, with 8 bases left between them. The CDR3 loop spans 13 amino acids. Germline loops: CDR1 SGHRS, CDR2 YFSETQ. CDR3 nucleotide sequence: TGCGCCAGCAGCTCCCCCCGTTACAATGAGCAGTTCTTC. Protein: CASSSPRYNEQFF.